Listed here are 15 T cell receptor beta chains from one sample, sequenced in a study of cytomegalovirus exposure and HLA in healthy donors. PCR involved 60 Vbeta and 13 Jbeta primers. Produced via immunoSEQ multiplex PCR; TCRdb's table is partial and in-frame only. The sample lists around 100,000 clones, 60% to 85% seen once, with roughly 10% in the top ten. Specimen: PBMCs. These receptors came from a man in his fifties in good health and CMV-seronegative.

V is TRBV4-1 and J is TRBJ1-5; tentative D call: TRBD1 (6 bases). Germline CDR1 MGHRA, CDR2 YSYEKL. Trimming left V 0 bases short and J 1 base short, with 10 bases between. The CDR3 is 16 amino acids. The CDR3 region is CASSQEGQGSNQPQHF. The CDR3 DNA is TGCGCCAGCAGCCAAGAAGGGCAGGGGAGCAATCAGCCCCAGCATTTT.

The chain couples TRBV9 to TRBJ2-5; 11 bases align to TRBD2. The V gene's germline CDR1 is SGDLS and CDR2 YYNGEE. V trimming: 4 bases; J trimming: 2 bases; junction bases outside the gene matches: 10. The CDR3 has 17 residues. The CDR3 DNA reads TGTGCCAGCAGCCCACGGGGTAGCGGGGGGGGACAAGAGACCCAGTACTTC. Encoded protein: CASSPRGSGGGQETQYF.

This sequence joins TRBV7-3 and TRBJ1-1; D is possibly TRBD1 (5 bases). This CDR3 region has 15 residues. V lost 1 base to trimming and J lost 0 bases, with 9 bases between them. CDR1 and CDR2 from the germline V gene are SGHTA and FQGTGA. CDR3 residues: CASSLRGGVNTEAFF. In DNA, the CDR3 is TGTGCCAGCAGCTTAAGGGGGGGTGTGAACACTGAAGCTTTCTTT. Full variable domain (rest looked up from reference TRBV7-3 and TRBJ1-1): GAGVSQTPSNKVTEKGKYVELRCDPISGHTALYWYRQSLGQGPEFLIYFQGTGAADDSGLPNDRFFAVRPEGSVSTLKIQRTERGDSAVYLCASSLRGGVNTEAFFGQGTRLTVV.

The chain recombines TRBV5-1 with TRBJ1-3, with a weak D call TRBD1 (5 bases). V lost 0 bases to trimming and J lost 4 bases, with 11 bases between them. The CDR3 sequence is 15 residues long. CDR1 is SGHRS, CDR2 YFSETQ, per germline. CDR3 DNA sequence: TGCGCCAGCAGCTTGGAGCAGGGCCGGGGAAACACCATATATTTT. It encodes CASSLEQGRGNTIYF.

This clone turned up a few times. For the CDR3, the DNA is TGTGCCAGTAGTACCGGGACAGGGAACACTGAAGCTTTCTTT. It specifies CASSTGTGNTEAFF. The chain links TRBV19 to TRBJ1-1; TRBD1 matches 8 bases. The germline CDR1 and CDR2 sequences are LNHDA and SQIVND (reference sequence). Germline trimming cut 4 bases from V and 1 base from J; bases unmatched to any gene: 2. This CDR3 contains 14 residues. Using reference TRBV19 and TRBJ1-1 for the parts outside the CDR3, the full variable domain is DGGITQSPKYLFRKEGQNVTLSCEQNLNHDAMYWYRQDPGQGLRLIYYSQIVNDFQKGDIAEGYSVSREKKESFPLTVTSAQKNPTAFYLCASSTGTGNTEAFFGQGTRLTVV.

The CDR3 reads CASSPGDRGNSPLHF. The CDR3 DNA reads TGTGCCAGCAGTCCGGGGGACAGGGGGAATTCACCCCTCCACTTT. The V call is TRBV27, the J call TRBJ1-6; TRBD1 aligns across 11 bases. Germline CDR1 and CDR2: MNHEY and SMNVEV (reference sequence). The CDR3 has 15 amino acids. V lost 5 bases, J lost 7 bases, and 4 bases stayed unmatched.

The V and J genes are TRBV7-8 and TRBJ2-7; no clear D. With 0 bases removed from V and 7 bases from J, the gap between germline ends came to 7 bases. Germline V gene lookup returns CDR1 SGHVS and CDR2 FQNEAQ. The CDR3 runs 12 residues. The CDR3: CASSLAGVEQYF. CDR3 coding DNA: TGTGCCAGCAGCTTAGCCGGTGTAGAGCAGTACTTC.

The rearrangement joins TRBV6-1 to TRBJ2-3; tentatively, D is TRBD1 (6 bases). Per the germline V gene, CDR1 is MNHNS and CDR2 is SASEGT. The CDR3 covers 12 residues. The V and J ends lost 5 bases and 9 bases respectively, with 12 bases between them. CDR3 amino acids: CASSPQGSTQYF. CDR3 bases: TGTGCCAGCAGTCCGCAGGGGTCAACGCAGTATTTT.

This chain uses TRBV6-6 with TRBJ1-3; maybe TRBD1 (5 bases). This CDR3 is 13 amino acids long. Looked up from germline, CDR1 is MNHNY and CDR2 is SVGAGI (reference sequence). Trimming shortened V by 8 bases and J by 1 base, and 9 bases separated the two germline ends. As DNA, the CDR3 is TGTGCCAGCTTAAGGGGTTCTGGAAACACCATATATTTT. It is translated as CASLRGSGNTIYF.

Only one count was recorded for this clone. J is TRBJ2-3 and V is TRBV11-3; 9 bases agree with TRBD1. J lost 3 bases, V lost 5 bases, and 3 bases had no gene match. This CDR3 region has 14 residues. Germline-derived CDR1 and CDR2 are SGHNT and YENEEA. Written as DNA, the CDR3 is TGTGCCAGCAGCCTGGACAGGGGAACAGATACGCAGTATTTT. This translates into CASSLDRGTDTQYF.

This rearrangement joins TRBV5-1 to TRBJ2-5, with 7 bases matching TRBD1. V gave up 2 bases and J gave up 11 bases; unmatched junction bases: 6. The length of the CDR3 is 12 residues. Germline values: CDR1 SGHRS, CDR2 YFSETQ. The CDR3 protein is CASSLQGNEQYF. In nucleotides, the CDR3 is TGCGCCAGCAGCTTACAGGGGAATGAGCAGTACTTC.

The rearrangement links TRBV6-6 to TRBJ2-7; 9 bases align to TRBD1. The CDR3 spans 15 residues. Germline CDR1 reads MNHNY; CDR2 reads SVGAGI (reference sequence). J lost 7 bases, V lost 2 bases, and 9 bases had no gene match. The CDR3 sequence is CASSYPPGQGREQYF. CDR3 coding DNA: TGTGCCAGCAGTTACCCTCCGGGACAGGGAAGGGAGCAGTACTTC.

This clone was seen only once. The chain joins TRBV29-1 to TRBJ2-3, with D perhaps TRBD1 (6 bases). The CDR3 is 12 residues long. Per the germline V gene, CDR1 is SQVTM and CDR2 is ANQGSEA. With 3 bases removed from V and 6 bases from J, the gap between germline ends came to 10 bases. Here the CDR3 reads CSVDRGDDTQYF. The CDR3 coding sequence is TGCAGCGTTGACAGGGGAGATGATACGCAGTATTTT.

This clone came up a few times. The J gene is TRBJ1-2, the V gene TRBV4-1; D is perhaps TRBD1 (5 bases). CDR1 MGHRA and CDR2 YSYEKL come from the germline V gene. The CDR3 runs to 17 residues. V gave up 4 bases and J gave up 4 bases, with 22 bases separating them. The CDR3 spells CASSLTSGAQYAYGYTF. Here the CDR3 DNA reads TGCGCCAGCAGCCTCACCAGCGGGGCCCAATACGCCTATGGCTACACCTTC.

This rearrangement joins TRBV9 to TRBJ1-2, with 9 bases lining up with TRBD1. Germline values: CDR1 SGDLS, CDR2 YYNGEE. This CDR3 is built from 16 residues. Trimming took 4 bases from V and 1 from J; bases not matched to a gene: 8. CDR3 loop: CASSPLGQGINYGYTF. The CDR3, as DNA: TGTGCCAGCAGCCCTCTGGGACAGGGAATTAACTATGGCTACACCTTC.